The text below deals with one T cell receptor beta chain. The antigen is not known. These data come from a study of CXCR3-negative and CXCR3-positive naive CD8 T cells. Study information: The libraries yielded roughly 150 million TRB reads, about 1.5 +/- 0.3 million each.

Whole-study results and caveats: Unlike memory cells, which differed, naive CXCR3-negative and CXCR3-positive cells had similar TRBV-TRBJ usage. For memory CD8+ cells diversity was much lower, but both naive subsets had comparably high diversity. Relative to CXCR3-negative naive cells, CXCR3-positive naive cells had more hydrophobic TRB CDR3s.

Libraries of TRB cDNA were made by 5' RACE and carried UMIs. TCRdb re-called the 5' RACE reads and catalogs CDR3 proteins one per entry, DNA excluded. This table holds approximately 100,000 distinct CDR3 sequences. Germline values: CDR1 MNHEY, CDR2 SVGEGT. The CDR3 runs 15 residues. A CD45RO-CCR7+CD27+CD95- phenotype identified naive CD8+ T cells. J is TRBJ1-5 and V is TRBV6-2 or TRBV6-3. The sample was naive CXCR3+ CD8+ T cells from blood. Subset meaning: CD45RO-CCR7+CD27+CD95- naive CD8+ T cells expressing CXCR3 (TNR3+). This clonotype was obtained from a human donor in good health. Some clones in this sample may be carry-over from other donors' samples. The CDR3 here is CASSYSSGEWRPQHF.